The 13 T cell receptor beta chains below come from one sample, sequenced in a study of T cells after yellow fever vaccination. TCRdb re-analysed the 5' RACE reads in MiXCR, keeping a single row per CDR3 protein. In the table there are about 550,000 distinct CDR3 sequences, approximately 21% of which are singletons. The specimen was PBMCs, collected 15 days after the yellow fever booster vaccination. The receptor source for this set is a young man who received the YFV17D yellow fever vaccine.

This clonotype has more than one count but fewer than ten. The genes are TRBV3-1 and TRBJ2-7; weak D call: TRBD1 (6 bases). The CDR3 contains 15 residues. Germline lookup yields CDR1 LGHDT and CDR2 YNNKEL (reference sequence). Trimming stripped 5 bases from V and 3 bases from J, with 17 bases between. The CDR3 DNA sequence: TGTGCCAGCAGCAGCACCACCCGGACAGTCTACGAGCAGTACTTC. This translates into CASSSTTRTVYEQYF.

Only a few counts were recorded for this clonotype. The chain links TRBV28 to TRBJ1-2; D perhaps matches TRBD1 (6 bases). Germline V gives CDR1 MDHEN, CDR2 SYDVKM. Trimming left V 2 bases short and J 8 bases short, with 15 bases between. The CDR3 has 14 amino acids. Written as DNA, the CDR3 is TGTGCCAGCAGTTTAAGGCCTCAGGGGAAAGGCTACACCTTC. Encoded protein: CASSLRPQGKGYTF.

This clonotype was seen a handful of times. The chain recombines TRBV12-3 or TRBV12-4 with TRBJ1-2; D uncertain. The CDR3 length is 11 residues. The V gene lost 3 bases and the J gene lost 12 bases, with 11 bases spanning the gap. The chain's CDR3 is CASSLRGKHTF. CDR3 DNA: TGTGCCAGCAGTTTGCGTGGGAAGCACACCTTC.

This clonotype was counted ten times or more. The J gene is TRBJ2-1, the V gene TRBV25-1, with TRBD2 matching over 12 bases. CDR1 is MGHDK and CDR2 is SYGVNS in the germline V gene. The V and J ends lost 2 bases and 5 bases, in that order; junction bases with no gene match: 1. The CDR3 spans 15 residues. The CDR3 nucleotides are TGTGCCAGCAGTGAAGGACTAGCGGGGAACAATGAGCAGTTCTTC. It is translated as CASSEGLAGNNEQFF.

A few counts support this clonotype. The chain is built from TRBV6-2 or TRBV6-3 and TRBJ2-7, with D possibly being TRBD2 (6 bases). The CDR3 has 14 residues. V was shortened by 7 bases and J by 2 bases, with 15 bases between the two germline ends. The germline gives CDR1 MNHEY, CDR2 SVGEGT. This CDR3 is CASKGDLRPYEQYF. CDR3 DNA sequence: TGTGCCAGCAAAGGGGACTTAAGGCCCTACGAGCAGTACTTC.

This chain joins TRBV7-2 and TRBJ2-3; D is perhaps TRBD1 (5 bases). The V and J ends lost 1 base and 6 bases respectively, with 8 bases between them. The CDR3 runs to 13 residues. Germline values: CDR1 SGHTA, CDR2 FQGNSA. The CDR3 DNA sequence: TGTGCCAGCAGCTTAGGGGGCAAGGATACGCAGTATTTT. Translation: CASSLGGKDTQYF.

This clonotype was observed a few times. The chain recombines TRBV12-3 or TRBV12-4 with TRBJ2-6; D gene uncertain. The CDR3 contains 18 residues. V lost 7 bases and J lost 0, with 19 bases in between. The CDR3 is CASTNEIVPFSGANVLTF. DNA of the CDR3: TGTGCCAGCACCAACGAAATTGTCCCTTTCTCTGGGGCCAACGTCCTGACTTTC.

The CDR3 DNA follows: TGCGCCAGTTCCGAGACTCTTACCTACAATGAGCAGTTCTTC. Translating it yields CASSETLTYNEQFF. The chain carries TRBV5-1 and TRBJ2-1; D not resolved. This CDR3 has 14 residues. CDR1 and CDR2 from the germline V gene are SGHRS and YFSETQ. V shed 8 bases and J shed 2 bases, with 14 bases lying between them. Filled out from reference TRBV5-1 and TRBJ2-1, the complete variable domain reads KAGVTQTPRYLIKTRGQQVTLSCSPISGHRSVSWYQQTPGQGLQFLFEYFSETQRNKGNFPGRFSGRQFSNSRSEMNVSTLELGDSALYLCASSETLTYNEQFFGPGTRLTVL.

V is TRBV19 and J is TRBJ2-1; a weak D match, TRBD1 (5 bases). Trimming left V 1 base short and J 6 bases short, with 16 bases between. Germline V gene sequence: CDR1 LNHDA, CDR2 SQIVND (reference sequence). The CDR3 runs 16 residues. The CDR3 DNA reads TGTGCCAGTAGTATAGGAAGGGTAGGGGCTCGCAATGAGCAGTTCTTC. This gives the protein CASSIGRVGARNEQFF.

This clonotype was observed a handful of times. The J gene is TRBJ1-1, the V gene TRBV12-3 or TRBV12-4, with D hard to call. Trimming shortened V by 0 bases and J by 0 bases, and 8 bases separated the two germline ends. The CDR3 sequence is 15 residues long. DNA for the CDR3: TGTGCCAGCAGTTTAGCGCTAAGCCTGAACACTGAAGCTTTCTTT. Translating gives CASSLALSLNTEAFF.

This clonotype occurred a few times. The rearrangement joins TRBV20-1 to TRBJ2-1; 14 bases line up with TRBD2. Germline V gene lookup returns CDR1 DFQATT and CDR2 SNEGSKA (reference sequence). Trimming at V came to 6 bases and at J to 4 bases, leaving 5 bases not matched to a gene. This CDR3 is 15 amino acids long. The CDR3 DNA reads TGCAGTGCGGATGGACTAGCGGGAGGTTACAATGAGCAGTTCTTC. It encodes CSADGLAGGYNEQFF.

This clonotype came up a few times. The CDR3 protein is CASSLRDWGGDTQYF. The DNA for the CDR3 is TGTGCCAGCAGCCTCCGGGACTGGGGGGGCGATACGCAGTATTTT. The chain employs TRBV11-2 and TRBJ2-3; D is perhaps TRBD2 (7 bases). The V gene lost 5 bases and the J gene lost 6 bases, with 18 bases spanning the gap. The germline gives CDR1 SGHAT, CDR2 FQNNGV. The CDR3 length is 15 residues.

This clonotype was seen more than once but under ten times. This rearrangement joins TRBV6-5 to TRBJ2-3, with a tentative D call TRBD2 (5 bases). Germline assignment: CDR1 MNHEY and CDR2 SVGAGI. The CDR3 runs to 14 residues. The V and J ends lost 2 bases and 8 bases respectively, with 14 bases between them. The CDR3 reads CASSYQRASATQYF. The DNA of the CDR3 is TGTGCCAGCAGTTACCAGAGGGCGAGTGCTACGCAGTATTTT.